These T cell receptor beta chains were read from a single sample in a study of Tregs in tolerant kidney transplant recipients. TCRdb's copy holds only in-frame clones and misses some; the assay was immunoSEQ multiplex PCR. The repertoire consists of just under 65,000 clones, with roughly 98% occurring once and the leading ten covering nearly 0.35%. The sequenced sample was Tregs from blood, obtained before the transplant. The receptor source for this set is a human donor who received a combined kidney and bone marrow transplant. Both conserved end residues are part of each CDR3. The order of the fields is CDR3 DNA, CDR3 protein, D gene, V gene, clone size, J gene. The D gene is left open where the match is weak. Clone size is not always given. Where it is, it says once, few, many or a class for expanded clones.

DNA: TGTGCCTGGAGTCCTTTGCGGGCACATAGCAATCAGCCCCAGCATTTT
CDR3: CAWSPLRAHSNQPQHF
D: .
V: TRBV30
size: .
J: TRBJ1-5

DNA: TGTGCCAGCATGAAACAGGGGGCGGAGGGCAATCAGCCCCAGCATTTT
CDR3: CASMKQGAEGNQPQHF
D: TRBD1
V: TRBV2
size: .
J: TRBJ1-5

DNA: TGTGCCAGCAGCCGATCGGACAGTCAGAATACGCAGTATTTT
CDR3: CASSRSDSQNTQYF
D: .
V: TRBV13
size: .
J: TRBJ2-3

DNA: TGTGCCAGCAGCCTATGGACAGGAACCAACTATGGCTACACCTTC
CDR3: CASSLWTGTNYGYTF
D: TRBD1
V: TRBV7-8
size: .
J: TRBJ1-2

DNA: TGTGCCAGCTCACCAGAGGGGGCTCTCGGAAAACTGTTTTTT
CDR3: CASSPEGALGKLFF
D: TRBD1
V: TRBV18
size: .
J: TRBJ1-4

DNA: TGCGCCAGCACAAAGGACAGGAACAATGAGCAGTTCTTC
CDR3: CASTKDRNNEQFF
D: TRBD1
V: TRBV5-1
size: .
J: TRBJ2-1

DNA: TGTGCCAGCAGCTCCGCGGGAGATGAAAAACTGTTTTTT
CDR3: CASSSAGDEKLFF
D: .
V: TRBV7-2
size: .
J: TRBJ1-4

DNA: TGTGCCAGCAGCTTAGTAGTTTACTCCGGGACAGGGGGCTACGAGCAGTACTTC
CDR3: CASSLVVYSGTGGYEQYF
D: TRBD1
V: TRBV7-9
size: .
J: TRBJ2-7

DNA: TGCGCCAGCACAGGGGAGGGCACGCTGCAGTTCTTC
CDR3: CASTGEGTLQFF
D: .
V: TRBV10-2
size: once
J: TRBJ2-1

DNA: TGCGCCAGCAGCAGACAACAGGGCTCCTACGAGCAGTACTTC
CDR3: CASSRQQGSYEQYF
D: .
V: TRBV5-1
size: .
J: TRBJ2-7

DNA: TGTGCCAGCAGTTTAGGGACAGGGGGCGCCGAAAACATTCAGTACTTC
CDR3: CASSLGTGGAENIQYF
D: TRBD1
V: TRBV27
size: .
J: TRBJ2-4

DNA: TGTGCCAGCAGCTCGGGAGGCGACTGGTACGAGCAGTACTTC
CDR3: CASSSGGDWYEQYF
D: TRBD2
V: TRBV7-9
size: .
J: TRBJ2-7

DNA: TGTGCCAGCAGCTTGGCGGGGGGGTCATACAATGAGCAGTTCTTC
CDR3: CASSLAGGSYNEQFF
D: TRBD2
V: TRBV11-2
size: .
J: TRBJ2-1

DNA: TGTGCCACCAGCAGCAGAGACAGGGGGCCTCAGCCCCAGCATTTT
CDR3: CATSSRDRGPQPQHF
D: TRBD1
V: TRBV15
size: .
J: TRBJ1-5

DNA: TGTGCCATCAGTGAGACCGGGAACTACGAGCAGTACTTC
CDR3: CAISETGNYEQYF
D: .
V: TRBV10-3
size: .
J: TRBJ2-7

DNA: TGTGCCAGCAGCTTTGCGGGGGGGGCGGGCAATGAGCAGTTCTTC
CDR3: CASSFAGGAGNEQFF
D: TRBD2
V: TRBV7-3
size: .
J: TRBJ2-1

DNA: TGTGCCAGCAGTTTTGCGGGCTTCTGGGGTTTGCATGGCTACACCTTC
CDR3: CASSFAGFWGLHGYTF
D: .
V: TRBV27
size: .
J: TRBJ1-2

DNA: TGTGCCAGCAGCCCGGGGACTAGCTCCGGGGAGCTGTTTTTT
CDR3: CASSPGTSSGELFF
D: TRBD2
V: TRBV9
size: .
J: TRBJ2-2

DNA: TGTGCCAGCAGCTTCCGGCCTTCAGGCCATGAGCAGTTCTTC
CDR3: CASSFRPSGHEQFF
D: .
V: TRBV11-2
size: .
J: TRBJ2-1

DNA: TGTGCCTCCCGGAGGGGGGGCAGAACTGAAGCTTTCTTT
CDR3: CASRRGGRTEAFF
D: .
V: TRBV19
size: .
J: TRBJ1-1